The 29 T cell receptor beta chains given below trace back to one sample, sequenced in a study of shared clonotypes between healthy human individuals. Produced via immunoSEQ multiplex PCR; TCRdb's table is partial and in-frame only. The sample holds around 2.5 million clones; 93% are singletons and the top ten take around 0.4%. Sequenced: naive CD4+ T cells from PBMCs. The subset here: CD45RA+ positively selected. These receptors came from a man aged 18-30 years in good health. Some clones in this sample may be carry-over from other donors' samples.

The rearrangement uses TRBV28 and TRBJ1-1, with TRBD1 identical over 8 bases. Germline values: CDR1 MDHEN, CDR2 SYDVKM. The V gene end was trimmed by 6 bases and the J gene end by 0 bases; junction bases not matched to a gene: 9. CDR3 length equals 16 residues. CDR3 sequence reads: CASSSDRDPMNTEAFF. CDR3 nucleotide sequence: TGTGCCAGCAGCTCGGACAGGGACCCAATGAACACTGAAGCTTTCTTT.

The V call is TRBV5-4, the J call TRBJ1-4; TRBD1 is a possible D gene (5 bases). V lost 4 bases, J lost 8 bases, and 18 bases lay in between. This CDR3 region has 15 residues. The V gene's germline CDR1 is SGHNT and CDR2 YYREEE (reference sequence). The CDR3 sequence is CASSPTAGEGEKLFF. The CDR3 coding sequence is TGTGCCAGCAGCCCCACCGCGGGGGAGGGAGAAAAACTGTTTTTT.

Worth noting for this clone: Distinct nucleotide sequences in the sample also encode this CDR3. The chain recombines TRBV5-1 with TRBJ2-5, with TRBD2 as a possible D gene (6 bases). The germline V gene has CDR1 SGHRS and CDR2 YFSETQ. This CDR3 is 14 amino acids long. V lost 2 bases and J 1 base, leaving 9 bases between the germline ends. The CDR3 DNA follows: TGCGCCAGCAGCTTCGGGACTTCCCAAGAGACCCAGTACTTC. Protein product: CASSFGTSQETQYF.

CDR3 in amino acids: CASSLGGPRGSGANVLTF. In DNA form, the CDR3 reads TGTGCCAGCAGCTTAGGAGGGCCCCGGGGCTCTGGGGCCAACGTCCTGACTTTC. V is TRBV7-6 and J is TRBJ2-6, with D maybe TRBD2 (5 bases). Germline V CDR1 and CDR2: SGHVS, FNYEAQ. With 1 base removed from V and 0 bases from J, the gap between germline ends came to 13 bases. The CDR3 contains 18 residues.

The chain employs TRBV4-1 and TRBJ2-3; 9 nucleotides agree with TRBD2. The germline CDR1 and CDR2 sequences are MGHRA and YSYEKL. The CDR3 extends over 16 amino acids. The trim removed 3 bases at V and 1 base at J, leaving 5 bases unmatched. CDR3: CASSQREGVGTDTQYF. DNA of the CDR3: TGCGCCAGCAGCCAGCGGGAGGGCGTCGGCACAGATACGCAGTATTTT.

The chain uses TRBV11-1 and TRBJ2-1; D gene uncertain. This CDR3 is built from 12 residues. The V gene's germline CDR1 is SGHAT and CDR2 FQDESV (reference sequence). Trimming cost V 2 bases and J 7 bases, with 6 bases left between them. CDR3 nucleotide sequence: TGTGCCAGCAGCTTAAACTCGAATGAGCAGTTCTTC. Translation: CASSLNSNEQFF.

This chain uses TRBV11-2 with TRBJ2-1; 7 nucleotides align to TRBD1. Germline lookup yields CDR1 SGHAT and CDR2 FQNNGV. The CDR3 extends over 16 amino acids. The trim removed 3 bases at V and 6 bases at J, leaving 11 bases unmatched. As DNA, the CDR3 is TGTGCCAGCAGCTTCAGGTGGACAGGAACTCTCAATGAGCAGTTCTTC. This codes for CASSFRWTGTLNEQFF.

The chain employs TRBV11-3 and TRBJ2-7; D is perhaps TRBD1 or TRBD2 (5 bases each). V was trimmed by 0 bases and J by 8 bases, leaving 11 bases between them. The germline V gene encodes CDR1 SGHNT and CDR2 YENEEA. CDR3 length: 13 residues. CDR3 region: CASSLEGPGKQYF. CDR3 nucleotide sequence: TGTGCCAGCAGCTTAGAGGGACCCGGAAAGCAGTACTTC.

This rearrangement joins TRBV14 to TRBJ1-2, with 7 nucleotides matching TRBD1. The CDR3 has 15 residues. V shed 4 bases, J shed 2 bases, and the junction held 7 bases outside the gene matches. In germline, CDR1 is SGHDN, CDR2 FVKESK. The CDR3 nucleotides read TGTGCCAGCAGCCCCGACAGGGTCGTGAACTATGGCTACACCTTC. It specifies CASSPDRVVNYGYTF.

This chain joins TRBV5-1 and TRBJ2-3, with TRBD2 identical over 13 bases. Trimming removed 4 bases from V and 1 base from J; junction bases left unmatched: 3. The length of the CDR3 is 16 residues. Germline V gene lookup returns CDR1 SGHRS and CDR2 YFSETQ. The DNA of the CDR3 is TGCGCCAGCAGCACAGGGACTAGCGGGGGCACAGATACGCAGTATTTT. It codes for CASSTGTSGGTDTQYF. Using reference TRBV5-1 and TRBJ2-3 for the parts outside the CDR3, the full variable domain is KAGVTQTPRYLIKTRGQQVTLSCSPISGHRSVSWYQQTPGQGLQFLFEYFSETQRNKGNFPGRFSGRQFSNSRSEMNVSTLELGDSALYLCASSTGTSGGTDTQYFGPGTRLTVL.

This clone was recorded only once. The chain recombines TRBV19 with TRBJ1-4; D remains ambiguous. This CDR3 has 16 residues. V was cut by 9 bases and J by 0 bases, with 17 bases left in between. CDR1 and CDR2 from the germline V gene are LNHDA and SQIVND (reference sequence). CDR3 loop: CASRNLPGTTNEKLFF. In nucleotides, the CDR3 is TGTGCCAGCCGAAATCTACCCGGGACAACTAATGAAAAACTGTTTTTT.

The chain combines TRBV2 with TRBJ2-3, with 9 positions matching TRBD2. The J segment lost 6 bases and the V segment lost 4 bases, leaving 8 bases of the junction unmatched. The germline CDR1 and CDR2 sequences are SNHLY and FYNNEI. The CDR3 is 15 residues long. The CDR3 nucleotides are TGTGCCAGCAGTGGGGCGGGAGGGCCCTCGGATACGCAGTATTTT. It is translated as CASSGAGGPSDTQYF.

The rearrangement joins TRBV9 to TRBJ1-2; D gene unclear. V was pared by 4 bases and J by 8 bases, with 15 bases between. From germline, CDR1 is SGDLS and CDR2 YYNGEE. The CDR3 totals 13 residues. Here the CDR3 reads CASSNPPDGGYTF. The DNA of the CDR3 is TGTGCCAGCAGCAATCCCCCGGATGGCGGCTACACCTTC.

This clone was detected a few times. The CDR3 DNA reads TGCGCCAGCAGCTTTTCATCGGGTTACTATGGCTACACCTTC. This sequence encodes CASSFSSGYYGYTF. The chain carries TRBV5-1 and TRBJ1-2; D not certain. Germline V gene lookup returns CDR1 SGHRS and CDR2 YFSETQ. V was cut by 2 bases and J by 3 bases, with 11 bases left in between. The CDR3 is 14 residues long.

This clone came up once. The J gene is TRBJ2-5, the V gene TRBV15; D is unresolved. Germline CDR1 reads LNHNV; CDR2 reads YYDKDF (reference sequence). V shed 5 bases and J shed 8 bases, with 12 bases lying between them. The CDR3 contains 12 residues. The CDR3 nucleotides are TGTGCCACCAGCGCTCCCAAGAGAACCCAGTACTTC. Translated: CATSAPKRTQYF.

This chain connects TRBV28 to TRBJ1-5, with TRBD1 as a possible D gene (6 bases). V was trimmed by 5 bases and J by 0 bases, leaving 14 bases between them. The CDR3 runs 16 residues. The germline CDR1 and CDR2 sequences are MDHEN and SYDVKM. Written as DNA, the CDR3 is TGTGCCAGCAGTCCCTCCGGGGGCTATAGCAATCAGCCCCAGCATTTT. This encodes CASSPSGGYSNQPQHF.

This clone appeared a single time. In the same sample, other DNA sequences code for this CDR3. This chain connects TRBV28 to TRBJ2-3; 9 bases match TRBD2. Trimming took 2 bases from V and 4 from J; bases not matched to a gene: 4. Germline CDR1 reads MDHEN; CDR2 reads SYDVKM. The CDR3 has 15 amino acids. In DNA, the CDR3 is TGTGCCAGCAGTTTAGCGGGAGGGCGAGCAGATACGCAGTATTTT. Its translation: CASSLAGGRADTQYF.

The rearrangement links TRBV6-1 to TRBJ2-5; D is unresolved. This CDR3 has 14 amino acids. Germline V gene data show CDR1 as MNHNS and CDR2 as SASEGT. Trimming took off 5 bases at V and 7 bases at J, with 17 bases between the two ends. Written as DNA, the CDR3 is TGTGCCAGCAGTTATGATCCTACCTCGGGGACCCAGTACTTC. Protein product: CASSYDPTSGTQYF.

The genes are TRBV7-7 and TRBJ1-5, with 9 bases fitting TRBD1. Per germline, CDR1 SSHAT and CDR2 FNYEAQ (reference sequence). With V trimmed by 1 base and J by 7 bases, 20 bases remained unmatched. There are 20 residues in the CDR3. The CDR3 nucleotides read TGTGCCAGCAGCTTAGGAGGGACCCGGGACAGGGTCGTTTTGGGACAGCCCCAGCATTTT. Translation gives CASSLGGTRDRVVLGQPQHF.

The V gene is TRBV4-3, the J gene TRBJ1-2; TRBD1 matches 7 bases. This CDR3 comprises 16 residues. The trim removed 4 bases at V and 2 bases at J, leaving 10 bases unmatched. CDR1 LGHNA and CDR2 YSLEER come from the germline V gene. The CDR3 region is CASSRTHLGQNYGYTF. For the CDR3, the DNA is TGCGCCAGCAGCCGAACGCATTTGGGACAGAACTATGGCTACACCTTC.

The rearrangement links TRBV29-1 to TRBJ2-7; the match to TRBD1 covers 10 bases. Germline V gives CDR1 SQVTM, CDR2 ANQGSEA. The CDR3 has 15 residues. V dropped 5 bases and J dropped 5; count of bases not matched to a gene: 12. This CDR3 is CSVREYRTGGDEQYF. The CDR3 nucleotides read TGCAGCGTTCGCGAGTACAGGACAGGGGGGGACGAGCAGTACTTC.

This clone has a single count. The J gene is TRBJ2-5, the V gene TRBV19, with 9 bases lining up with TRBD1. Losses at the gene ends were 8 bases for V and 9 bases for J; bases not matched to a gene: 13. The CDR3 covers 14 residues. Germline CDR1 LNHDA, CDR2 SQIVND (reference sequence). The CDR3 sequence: CASCRRTGDNAQYF. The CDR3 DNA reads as TGTGCCAGTTGTAGGCGGACAGGGGATAACGCCCAGTACTTC.

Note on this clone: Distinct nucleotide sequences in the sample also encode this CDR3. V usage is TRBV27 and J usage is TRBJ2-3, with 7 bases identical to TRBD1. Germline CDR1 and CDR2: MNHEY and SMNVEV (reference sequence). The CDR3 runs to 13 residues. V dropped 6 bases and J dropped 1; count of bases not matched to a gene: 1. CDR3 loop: CASRGTGTDTQYF. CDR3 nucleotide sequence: TGTGCCAGCAGAGGGACAGGCACAGATACGCAGTATTTT.

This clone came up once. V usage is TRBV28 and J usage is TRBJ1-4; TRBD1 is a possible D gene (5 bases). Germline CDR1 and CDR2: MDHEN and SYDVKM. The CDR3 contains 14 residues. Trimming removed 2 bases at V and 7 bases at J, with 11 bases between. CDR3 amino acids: CASSLKRGGEKLFF. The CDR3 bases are TGTGCCAGCAGTTTAAAGCGGGGGGGTGAAAAACTGTTTTTT.

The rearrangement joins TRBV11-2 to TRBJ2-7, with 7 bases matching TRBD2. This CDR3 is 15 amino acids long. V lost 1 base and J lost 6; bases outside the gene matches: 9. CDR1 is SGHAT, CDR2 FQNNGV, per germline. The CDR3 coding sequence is TGTGCCAGCAGCTTAGGTAGCGGGTCAACCCTCGAGCAGTACTTC. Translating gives CASSLGSGSTLEQYF.

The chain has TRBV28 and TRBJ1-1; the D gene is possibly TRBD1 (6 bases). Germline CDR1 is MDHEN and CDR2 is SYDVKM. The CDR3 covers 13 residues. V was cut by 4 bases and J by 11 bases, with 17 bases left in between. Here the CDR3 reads CASSYRDMRGAFF. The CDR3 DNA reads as TGTGCCAGCAGTTACAGGGACATGCGGGGCGCTTTCTTT.

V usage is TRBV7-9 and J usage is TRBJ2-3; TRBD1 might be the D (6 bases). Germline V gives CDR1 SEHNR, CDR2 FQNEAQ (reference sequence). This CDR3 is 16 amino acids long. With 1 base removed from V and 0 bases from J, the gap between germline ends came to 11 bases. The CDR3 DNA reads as TGTGCCAGCAGCTTAGGGGGACACCATAGCACAGATACGCAGTATTTT. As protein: CASSLGGHHSTDTQYF.

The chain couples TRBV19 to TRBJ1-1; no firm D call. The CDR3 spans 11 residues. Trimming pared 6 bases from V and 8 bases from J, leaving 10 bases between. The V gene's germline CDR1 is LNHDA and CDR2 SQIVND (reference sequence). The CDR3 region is CASRRAGEAFF. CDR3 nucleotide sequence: TGTGCCAGTAGGAGGGCCGGCGAAGCTTTCTTT.

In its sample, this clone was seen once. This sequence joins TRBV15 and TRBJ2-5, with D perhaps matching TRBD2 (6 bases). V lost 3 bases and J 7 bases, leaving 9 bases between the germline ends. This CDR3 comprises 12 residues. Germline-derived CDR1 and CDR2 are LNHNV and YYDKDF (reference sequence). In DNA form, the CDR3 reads TGTGCCACCAGCAGGCTGGGGGGGACCCAGTACTTC. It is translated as CATSRLGGTQYF.